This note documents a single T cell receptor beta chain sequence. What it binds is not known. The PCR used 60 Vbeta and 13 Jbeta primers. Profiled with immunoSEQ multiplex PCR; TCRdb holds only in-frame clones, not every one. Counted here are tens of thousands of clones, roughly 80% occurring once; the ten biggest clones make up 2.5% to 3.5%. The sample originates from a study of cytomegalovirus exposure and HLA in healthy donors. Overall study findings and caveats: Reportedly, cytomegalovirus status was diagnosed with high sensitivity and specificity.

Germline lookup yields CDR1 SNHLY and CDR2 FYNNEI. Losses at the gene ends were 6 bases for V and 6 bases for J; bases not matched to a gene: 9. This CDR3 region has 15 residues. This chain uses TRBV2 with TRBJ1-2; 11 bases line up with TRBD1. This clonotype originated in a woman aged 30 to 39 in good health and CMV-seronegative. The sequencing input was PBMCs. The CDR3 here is CASSGPGQGVDGYTF. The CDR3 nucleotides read TGTGCCAGCAGCGGCCCGGGACAGGGGGTGGATGGCTACACCTTC.